In its sample, the clone carrying this T cell receptor beta chain was seen once. The sample comes from a study of shared clonotypes between healthy human individuals. Naive CD8 cells comprised CD45RO-negative, CCR7-positively selected cells, excluding terminally differentiated effector memory CD45RA+ cells. The junction had 3 bases not matched to a gene; V was cut back by 3 bases and J by 2 bases. The germline V gene encodes CDR1 KGHSH and CDR2 LQKENI. The CDR3 sequence is 14 residues long. When replicate PCRs were run on sorted subsets, they used approximately 210 ng DNA, 30,000 to 35,000 T cell genomes. Only in-frame clones appear in the TCRdb table, and some are missing; sequencing was by immunoSEQ multiplex PCR. The table shows roughly 2 million clones, with about 94% occurring only once.

This sequence joins TRBV18 and TRBJ2-7; 8 bases map to TRBD1. The receptor's source is a man aged 18 to 35 in good health. Material: naive CD8+ T cells sorted from blood. CDR3 region: CASSPDRGPYEQYF. The CDR3, as DNA: TGTGCCAGCTCACCCGACAGGGGTCCCTACGAGCAGTACTTC.